This T cell receptor (beta chain) derives from a study of cytomegalovirus exposure and HLA in healthy donors. PCR was performed using 60 Vbeta and 13 Jbeta primers. Clones were sequenced by immunoSEQ multiplex PCR, and TCRdb holds only the in-frame ones, with some missing. The profile shows over 200,000 clones, about 72% of them singletons. Sequences were obtained from PBMCs. This receptor was taken from a male donor in good health and CMV-seronegative.

The CDR3 is CASSLEFDTEAFF. CDR3 DNA: TGCGCCAGCAGCTTGGAATTCGACACTGAAGCTTTCTTT. The chain employs TRBV5-1 and TRBJ1-1; D uncertain. V was clipped by 0 bases and J by 3 bases, with 6 bases between them. CDR3 size: 13 residues. From germline, CDR1 is SGHRS and CDR2 YFSETQ.